This is a list of T cell receptor beta chains from one sample in a study of post-analysis software for immune sequencing data. TCRdb re-called the PCR reads through MiXCR, storing one row per CDR3 protein. The sample contains around 700,000 distinct CDR3 sequences, approximately 59% of which appear only once. The material sequenced was blood. These receptors came from a girl aged 2-10 years with multiple sclerosis. Each CDR3 is given with its conserved first and last residue. D genes are given only for firm matches. Clone size appears in some rows only: once, few, many, or a class for an expanded clone.

V: TRBV5-6
D: -
J: TRBJ2-3
size: -
length: 15
CDR3: CASSLSGLPRDTQYF
DNA: TGTGCCAGCAGTCTTTCCGGATTGCCCAGGGATACGCAGTATTTT

V: TRBV2
D: -
J: TRBJ2-3
size: few
length: 13
CDR3: CASRQRATDTQYF
DNA: TGTGCCAGCAGGCAGAGGGCCACAGATACGCAGTATTTT

V: TRBV3-1
D: TRBD2
J: TRBJ2-1
size: few
length: 16
CDR3: CASSPGTSGIYNEQFF
DNA: TGTGCCAGCTCACCAGGGACTAGCGGGATCTACAATGAGCAGTTCTTC

V: TRBV12-3/TRBV12-4
D: TRBD1
J: TRBJ2-5
size: -
length: 14
CDR3: CASSLTQGAWTQYF
DNA: TGTGCCAGCAGTTTAACCCAGGGGGCATGGACCCAGTACTTC

V: TRBV9
D: -
J: TRBJ2-1
size: -
length: 13
CDR3: CASSERAVNEQFF
DNA: TGTGCCAGCAGCGAGAGAGCCGTCAATGAGCAGTTCTTC

V: TRBV5-1
D: -
J: TRBJ2-6
size: few
length: 14
CDR3: CASRVGSGANVLTF
DNA: TGCGCCAGCCGAGTCGGCTCTGGGGCCAACGTCCTGACTTTC

V: TRBV7-9
D: TRBD1
J: TRBJ2-7
size: -
length: 15
CDR3: CASSADRGREYEQYF
DNA: TGTGCCAGCAGCGCCGACAGGGGGCGTGAGTACGAGCAGTACTTC

V: TRBV6-5
D: -
J: TRBJ2-3
size: once
length: 14
CDR3: CASSYARGGDTQYF
DNA: TGTGCCAGCAGTTATGCCAGGGGGGGAGATACGCAGTATTTT

V: TRBV7-2
D: TRBD2
J: TRBJ2-7
size: -
length: 16
CDR3: CASSLSGTSQPYEQYF
DNA: TGTGCCAGCAGCTTAAGCGGGACTAGTCAACCCTACGAGCAGTACTTC

V: TRBV6-1
D: TRBD2
J: TRBJ2-1
size: -
length: 17
CDR3: CASSVTRTSGRYNEQFF
DNA: TGTGCCAGCAGTGTGACAAGGACTAGCGGGAGATACAATGAGCAGTTCTTC

V: TRBV10-3
D: TRBD1
J: TRBJ2-5
size: once
length: 17
CDR3: CAISEGDRGPGMETQYF
DNA: TGTGCCATCAGTGAGGGAGACAGGGGGCCTGGAATGGAGACCCAGTACTTC

V: TRBV29-1
D: TRBD1
J: TRBJ2-7
size: -
length: 13
CDR3: CSATGGLPTQQYF
DNA: TGCAGCGCTACAGGGGGCCTCCCTACGCAGCAGTACTTC

V: TRBV7-9
D: -
J: TRBJ1-4
size: -
length: 15
CDR3: CASSPVAGPSEKLFF
DNA: TGTGCCAGCAGTCCGGTGGCAGGGCCGTCTGAAAAACTGTTTTTT

V: TRBV6-5
D: TRBD2
J: TRBJ2-7
size: -
length: 15
CDR3: CASRDVLAGGREQYF
DNA: TGTGCCAGCAGAGACGTACTAGCGGGAGGACGCGAGCAGTACTTC

V: TRBV29-1
D: -
J: TRBJ2-5
size: -
length: 12
CDR3: CSVGAHGGTQYF
DNA: TGCAGCGTTGGAGCCCACGGGGGGACCCAGTACTTC

V: TRBV10-1
D: -
J: TRBJ2-3
size: few
length: 14
CDR3: CASSRDPPPDTQYF
DNA: TGCGCCAGCAGCCGGGACCCGCCTCCAGATACGCAGTATTTT

V: TRBV12-3/TRBV12-4
D: -
J: TRBJ2-7
size: few
length: 14
CDR3: CASSLAGSYYEQYF
DNA: TGTGCCAGCAGTTTAGCAGGCTCCTACTACGAGCAGTACTTC

V: TRBV20-1
D: -
J: TRBJ2-3
size: -
length: 17
CDR3: CSARDQGGTQRAGTQYF
DNA: TGCAGTGCTAGAGATCAGGGTGGCACCCAAAGGGCGGGTACGCAGTATTTT

V: TRBV7-9
D: -
J: TRBJ2-6
size: few
length: 16
CDR3: CASSLRLASGANVLTF
DNA: TGTGCCAGCAGCTTACGCCTGGCCTCTGGGGCCAACGTCCTGACTTTC

V: TRBV29-1
D: -
J: TRBJ2-1
size: -
length: 16
CDR3: CSVGYLSGSSYNEQFF
DNA: TGCAGCGTCGGCTACCTTTCGGGGAGCTCCTACAATGAGCAGTTCTTC

V: TRBV20-1
D: TRBD1
J: TRBJ2-7
size: -
length: 13
CDR3: CSARTGQGYEQYF
DNA: TGCAGTGCTAGAACGGGACAGGGGTACGAGCAGTACTTC

V: TRBV4-1
D: -
J: TRBJ2-1
size: once
length: 14
CDR3: CASSQHPANYEQFF
DNA: TGCGCCAGCAGCCAACACCCAGCAAACTACGAGCAGTTCTTC